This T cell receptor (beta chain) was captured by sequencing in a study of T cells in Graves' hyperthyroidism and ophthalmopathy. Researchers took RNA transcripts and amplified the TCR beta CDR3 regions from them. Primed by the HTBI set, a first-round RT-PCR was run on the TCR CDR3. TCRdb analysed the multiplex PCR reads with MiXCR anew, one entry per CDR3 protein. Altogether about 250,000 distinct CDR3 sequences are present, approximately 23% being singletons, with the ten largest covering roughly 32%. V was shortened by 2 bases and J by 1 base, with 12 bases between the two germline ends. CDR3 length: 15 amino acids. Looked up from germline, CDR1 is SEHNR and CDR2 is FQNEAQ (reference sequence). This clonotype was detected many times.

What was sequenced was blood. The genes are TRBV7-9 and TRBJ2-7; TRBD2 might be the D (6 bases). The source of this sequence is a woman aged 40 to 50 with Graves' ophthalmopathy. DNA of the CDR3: TGTGCCAGCAGCTTATGGCGGGACCGGTCCTACGAGCAGTACTTC. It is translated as CASSLWRDRSYEQYF.